This T cell receptor beta chain appears in the sequencing data of a study of molecular identifiers for immune sequencing clone quantification. V gave up 4 bases and J gave up 10 bases; unmatched junction bases: 4. The CDR3 length is 12 residues. CDR1 is SNHLY, CDR2 FYNNEI, per germline. The study's findings and limits: Spiked Jurkat TCR RNA equivalent to one cell was reportedly detectable in around 980,000 naive cells. Clones exceeding 20 RNA copies carried over 99% of effector molecules but under 1% of naive-cell molecules.

TCRdb processed the PCR reads anew with MiXCR; each CDR3 protein has one entry. Of more than 250,000 distinct CDR3 sequences listed, 20% to 25% are singletons. This clonotype has a handful of counts. Its antigen remains unknown. A much larger clone lies a single base off, so this may be a read error. The chain employs TRBV2 and TRBJ1-1, with 9 bases that match TRBD1. The sample was naive CD8+ T cells from blood, with Jurkat cell RNA spiked in. Subset described: FACS-sorted CD8+CD4-CCR7+CD45RA+ naive T cells. The TCR sequence derives from a human donor in good health. Some libraries in this study had Jurkat cell RNA spiked in. CDR3 sequence (DNA): TGTGCCAGCAGTGGACCGGGACAGGGAGCTTTCTTT. Translated: CASSGPGQGAFF.